The rows below give T cell receptor beta chains drawn from one sample of a study of identical twins. TCRdb recomputed calls from the 5' RACE reads with MiXCR, one row per CDR3 protein. The data show some 900,000 distinct CDR3 sequences, roughly 12% seen once. The same data also contributed to another study, on yellow fever vaccine responses in identical twins.

The source material was PBMCs. These receptors all stem from a woman aged 18-29 years in good health. CDR3s include the opening cysteine and the closing phenylalanine or tryptophan. D genes are given only for firm matches. For some rows the clone size is stated as once, few or many, or as a class when expanded; others skip it.

d_gene,j_gene,abundance,v_gene,CDR3nt,CDR3aa
.,TRBJ2-3,.,TRBV29-1,TGCAGCGTTGAAGGGGGCGACACAGATACGCAGTATTTT,CSVEGGDTDTQYF
.,TRBJ1-5,.,TRBV6-4,TGTGCCAGCAGTGTCCGGGTGGATCAGCCCCAGCATTTT,CASSVRVDQPQHF
TRBD2,TRBJ2-5,.,TRBV19,TGTGCCAGTAGTGCCCGGGTAGCGGGGTACCAAGAGACCCAGTACTTC,CASSARVAGYQETQYF
.,TRBJ2-1,many,TRBV29-1,TGCAGCGGCCGGGGTGGGCTTTCCAATGAGCAGTTCTTC,CSGRGGLSNEQFF
.,TRBJ2-1,few,TRBV21-1,TGTGCCAGCAGCAAAAGAAACGGGAGGAGCGATGAGCAGTTCTTC,CASSKRNGRSDEQFF
TRBD2,TRBJ2-5,.,TRBV12-3/TRBV12-4,TGTGCCAGCAGTTTTGGGGCGGGAGGGGCTCTCGCACAGACCCAGTACTTC,CASSFGAGGALAQTQYF
TRBD1,TRBJ1-2,few,TRBV3-1,TGTGCCAGCAGCCCGTCGACAGGGCGCTATGGCTACACCTTC,CASSPSTGRYGYTF
TRBD2,TRBJ2-5,few,TRBV5-1,TGCGCCAGCAACCTAGCGGGACCCCAAGAGACCCAGTACTTC,CASNLAGPQETQYF
TRBD2,TRBJ2-1,.,TRBV6-5,TGTGCCAGCAGTTCGCGGACTAGTAGCGACAATGAGCAGTTCTTC,CASSSRTSSDNEQFF
.,TRBJ2-7,.,TRBV6-1,TGTGCCAGCAGTCCCAGGACCAACTCCTACGAGCAGTACTTC,CASSPRTNSYEQYF
.,TRBJ2-5,many,TRBV7-9,TGTGCCAGCGGCGGCCAAGAGACCCAGTACTTC,CASGGQETQYF
.,TRBJ2-1,.,TRBV12-3/TRBV12-4,TGTGCCAGCAGTCCCTTATCGGGGAACTCCTACAATGAGCAGTTCTTC,CASSPLSGNSYNEQFF
TRBD2,TRBJ2-1,many,TRBV20-1,TGCAGTGCTAGAGGAGCGGGGTCTTGGGATGAGCAGTTCTTC,CSARGAGSWDEQFF
.,TRBJ2-5,.,TRBV4-1,TGCGACAGCAGCCAAGATGGAGGTTACCAAGAGACCCAGTACTTC,CDSSQDGGYQETQYF
TRBD1,TRBJ1-5,many,TRBV20-1,TGCAGTGCTAGAGATAGCGGGACAGGGCAATCCCAGCATTTT,CSARDSGTGQSQHF
.,TRBJ2-2,few,TRBV11-3,TGTGCCAGCAGCTTAGTGACCGGGTATACCGGGGAGCTGTTTTTT,CASSLVTGYTGELFF
.,TRBJ2-1,few,TRBV7-7,TGTGCCAGCAGCGCCCTGAAGACCACTTACAATGAGCAGTTCTTC,CASSALKTTYNEQFF
.,TRBJ2-1,.,TRBV10-3,TGTGCCATCAGTGATGGGGTGGTCGATGAGCAGTTCTTC,CAISDGVVDEQFF
TRBD2,TRBJ2-2,.,TRBV12-3/TRBV12-4,TGTGCCAGCTGTTTTCTTATGGTGTCTAGCGGATTTAACACCGGGGAGCTGTTTTTT,CASCFLMVSSGFNTGELFF
.,TRBJ1-4,.,TRBV18,TGTGCCAGCTCACCAAACCGGGACGGCCTTGCTCAACTGTTTTTT,CASSPNRDGLAQLFF
TRBD2,TRBJ2-1,few,TRBV20-1,TGCAGTGGCACTAGCGGGGCCTCATCCTACAATGAGCAGTTCTTC,CSGTSGASSYNEQFF
.,TRBJ1-1,few,TRBV5-1,TGCGCCAGCAGCTTGAATTACCCGAACACTGAAGCTTTCTTT,CASSLNYPNTEAFF
TRBD2,TRBJ2-1,.,TRBV25-1,TGTGCCAGCAGTGTCGCGGGACTAGCGTTCTACAATGAGCAGTTCTTC,CASSVAGLAFYNEQFF
TRBD1,TRBJ2-7,many,TRBV12-3/TRBV12-4,TGTGCCAGCAGCCCGGGACAGGGGGCCTACGAGCAGTACTTC,CASSPGQGAYEQYF
.,TRBJ2-3,many,TRBV3-1,TGTGCCAGCAGCCAAGTCCCCACCCATCAGTATTTT,CASSQVPTHQYF
.,TRBJ1-1,few,TRBV18,TGTGCCAGCTCACCTCCGCCGTGGGGTACTGAAGCTTTCTTT,CASSPPPWGTEAFF
.,TRBJ1-1,.,TRBV25-1,TGTGCCAGCAGTGAAATTACTGAAGCTTTCTTT,CASSEITEAFF
.,TRBJ2-1,.,TRBV12-3/TRBV12-4,TGTGCCAGCACCAAAAGGCCCCTCCTAGCGAAAGTATACAATGAGCAGTTCTTC,CASTKRPLLAKVYNEQFF
.,TRBJ1-1,.,TRBV11-3,TGTGCCAGCAGCCTCCGTTGGATGAACACTGAAGCTTTCTTT,CASSLRWMNTEAFF
.,TRBJ2-3,few,TRBV6-1,TGTGCCTGCCGCGGACCGTGGGGCACAGATACGCAGTATTTT,CACRGPWGTDTQYF
.,TRBJ2-3,few,TRBV5-1,TGCGCCAGCAAAAAGGGAGACTACACTCATGATACGCAGTATTTT,CASKKGDYTHDTQYF
TRBD1,TRBJ2-6,many,TRBV9,TGTGCCAGCAGCCCCGGACAGGCGGGGGCCAACGTCCTGACTTTC,CASSPGQAGANVLTF
TRBD2,TRBJ2-1,.,TRBV3-1,TGTGCCAGCAGCCACTACCCGGGACTAACATCCGATGAGCAGTTCTTC,CASSHYPGLTSDEQFF
.,TRBJ1-2,.,TRBV9,TGTGCCAGCAGCGTAGATGCAGGGATCTATGGCTACACCTTC,CASSVDAGIYGYTF
.,TRBJ2-5,.,TRBV5-6,TGTGCCAGCAGCTTTGACAGGTTGGAGACCCAGTACTTC,CASSFDRLETQYF
TRBD2,TRBJ2-1,.,TRBV11-3,TGTGCCAGCAGCTTAGATAGAGCGGGGGGTGAGCAGTTCTTC,CASSLDRAGGEQFF
TRBD2,TRBJ2-5,few,TRBV6-1,TGTGCCAGCAGGGAGACTAGCGGAAGGTACCAAGAGACCCAGTACTTC,CASRETSGRYQETQYF
TRBD1,TRBJ2-5,few,TRBV27,TGTGCCACCGGGACAGGGTTTCGGGAGACCCAGTACTTC,CATGTGFRETQYF
TRBD2,TRBJ2-7,few,TRBV20-1,TGCAGTGCTAGAGGGATTGGGGAGGGATACTCCTACGAGCAGTACTTC,CSARGIGEGYSYEQYF
.,TRBJ2-1,.,TRBV28,TGTGCCAGCAGTTTAAGTCGGTCCACCCCCGAGAGCACTGAGCAGTTCTTC,CASSLSRSTPESTEQFF
.,TRBJ2-2,.,TRBV12-3/TRBV12-4,TGTGCCAGCAGTTTTGGGGACACTCACACCGGGGAGCTGTTTTTT,CASSFGDTHTGELFF
.,TRBJ2-7,.,TRBV6-1,TGTGCCAGCAGCGGGACGGGGGTATTCGAGCAGTACTTC,CASSGTGVFEQYF
.,TRBJ1-1,few,TRBV7-9,TGTGCCAGCAGCTTAGGGTTAGGGAAGGGCGCTGAAGCTTTCTTT,CASSLGLGKGAEAFF
.,TRBJ2-5,.,TRBV12-5,TGTGCTAGTGGTTTATTCCAAGAGACCCAGTACTTC,CASGLFQETQYF
.,TRBJ2-3,few,TRBV6-4,TGTGCCAGCAGTGACTTCTTCCTTGGCGGTACGCAGTATTTT,CASSDFFLGGTQYF
.,TRBJ2-2,many,TRBV3-1,TGTGCCAGCAGCCAAGGCGGCACCGGGGAGCTGTTTTTT,CASSQGGTGELFF
TRBD2,TRBJ2-3,few,TRBV5-6,TGTGCCAGCAGCTTGCCCGCGGAGCTAGCGGGGGGTCTCTTT,CASSLPAELAGGLF
.,TRBJ2-3,.,TRBV7-9,TGTGCCAGCAGCGTAGGACCACCGACTAGCACAGATACGCAGTATTTT,CASSVGPPTSTDTQYF
.,TRBJ1-6,few,TRBV11-2,TGTGCCAGCAGCTTCGGGGAGCATAATTCACCCCTCCACTTT,CASSFGEHNSPLHF
TRBD2,TRBJ2-3,few,TRBV28,TGTGCCAGCAGAAAGGGGACTAGCGGCTTTGATACGCAGTATTTT,CASRKGTSGFDTQYF
TRBD2,TRBJ2-3,many,TRBV10-2,TGCGCCAGCAGCTCAAGCGGGACCGGTACGCAGTATTTT,CASSSSGTGTQYF
.,TRBJ2-6,.,TRBV19,TGTGCCAGTAGTATTATGAAGTTTTCTGGGGCCAACGTCCTGACTTTC,CASSIMKFSGANVLTF
.,TRBJ1-1,few,TRBV20-1,TGCAGTGTCCCCCTAGGGGACACTGAAGCTTTCTTT,CSVPLGDTEAFF
.,TRBJ2-7,few,TRBV29-1,TGCAGCGTTCAATCGGGGGCCCACGAGCAGTACTTC,CSVQSGAHEQYF
TRBD2,TRBJ2-1,few,TRBV7-2,TGTGCCAGCAGCCCGGGGGGGCGTGGGTCCTACAATGAGCAGTTCTTC,CASSPGGRGSYNEQFF
.,TRBJ1-5,.,TRBV6-1,TGTGCCAGCAGTGCCCAATGGCCCCAGCATTTT,CASSAQWPQHF
.,TRBJ2-2,few,TRBV7-9,TGTGCCAGCAGCTTAGTTTGGATAGCGGCGAACACCGGGGAGCTGTTTTTT,CASSLVWIAANTGELFF
.,TRBJ1-2,.,TRBV9,TGTGCCAGCAGCGTTAAGGGGGGCTCGGATGGCTACACCTTC,CASSVKGGSDGYTF
.,TRBJ2-1,.,TRBV11-2,TGTGCCAGCAGCTCCGGTACGGTAGCGGTTAGCTCCTACAATGAGCAGTTCTTC,CASSSGTVAVSSYNEQFF
TRBD2,TRBJ2-3,.,TRBV3-1,TGTGCCAGCAGCCAAGTTGGGACTAGCGGCACAGATACGCAGTATTTT,CASSQVGTSGTDTQYF